This T cell receptor (beta chain) was profiled in a study of cytomegalovirus exposure and HLA in healthy donors. Amplification used 60 Vbeta primers and 13 Jbeta primers. Measured with immunoSEQ multiplex PCR; TCRdb has only the in-frame clones, and not every one. The table shows about 91,000 clones, with around 64% occurring only once. Likely unrecorded immune exposures existed in these nominally healthy donors. The V gene's germline CDR1 is SGHVS and CDR2 FNYEAQ. This CDR3 has 13 amino acids. Trimming pared 5 bases from V and 7 bases from J, leaving 15 bases between. This receptor was obtained from a human donor in good health. The rearrangement joins TRBV7-6 to TRBJ2-7, with D possibly being TRBD1 (5 bases). The sample was PBMCs. The CDR3 region is CASSPDMLGEQYF. CDR3 coding DNA: TGTGCCAGCAGCCCGGACATGTTGGGGGAGCAGTACTTC. Using reference TRBV7-6 and TRBJ2-7 for the parts outside the CDR3, the full variable domain is GAGVSQSPRYKVTKRGQDVALRCDPISGHVSLYWYRQALGQGPEFLTYFNYEAQQDKSGLPNDRFSAERPEGSISTLTIQRTEQRDSAMYRCASSPDMLGEQYFGPGTRLTVT.